This paragraph covers one T cell receptor beta chain sequence. The antigen remains unidentified. The V and J ends lost 0 bases and 2 bases respectively, with 11 bases between them. The germline gives CDR1 SGHTA, CDR2 FQGNSA. The CDR3 has 16 amino acids. The data derive from a study of post-analysis software for immune sequencing data. Looking at the study overall: Relapsing-remitting, secondary progressive and progressive-relapsing forms made up the multiple sclerosis disease courses. Regarding the study as a whole: Among multiple sclerosis patients, normalized Chao1 diversity was significantly below that of controls. In patients, about five TRBV segments were more frequent than in controls, with TRBV5-6, TRBV5-1 and TRBV20-1 among them. Clustering by F measure revealed strong co-clustering among samples prepared together in one batch.

Unique molecular identifiers were present in the TCR beta cDNA libraries. A single record per CDR3 protein comes from TCRdb applying MiXCR to the PCR reads. The data show some 690,000 distinct CDR3 sequences, with roughly 30% seen just once and approximately 0.55% held by the top ten. The material sequenced was blood. This chain connects TRBV7-2 to TRBJ2-1; D might be TRBD1 (7 bases). This clonotype originated in a girl aged 10-17 years with multiple sclerosis. The CDR3 DNA follows: TGTGCCAGCAGCTTAGCCCGCAGGGGGGCCTACAATGAGCAGTTCTTC. It translates to CASSLARRGAYNEQFF.